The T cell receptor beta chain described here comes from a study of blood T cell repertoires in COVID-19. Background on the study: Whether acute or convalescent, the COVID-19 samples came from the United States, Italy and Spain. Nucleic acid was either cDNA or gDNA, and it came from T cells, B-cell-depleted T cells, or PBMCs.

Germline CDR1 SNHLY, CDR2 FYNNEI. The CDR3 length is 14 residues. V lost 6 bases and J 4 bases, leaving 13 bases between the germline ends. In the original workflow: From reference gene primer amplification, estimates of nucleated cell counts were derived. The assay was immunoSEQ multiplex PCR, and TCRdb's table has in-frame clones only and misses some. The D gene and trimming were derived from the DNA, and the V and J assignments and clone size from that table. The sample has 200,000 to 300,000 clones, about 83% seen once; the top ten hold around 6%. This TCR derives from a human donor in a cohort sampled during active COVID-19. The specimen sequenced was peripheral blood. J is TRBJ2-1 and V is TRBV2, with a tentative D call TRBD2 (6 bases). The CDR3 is CASRVAARYNEQFF. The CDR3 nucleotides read TGTGCCAGCAGGGTAGCGGCGAGGTACAATGAGCAGTTCTTC.